Sequencing of this T cell receptor beta chain was carried out in a study of shared clonotypes between healthy human individuals. Trimming removed 7 bases from V and 2 bases from J, with 16 bases in between. This CDR3 region has 14 residues. The germline gives CDR1 SGHKS, CDR2 YYEKEE (reference sequence). Measured with immunoSEQ multiplex PCR; TCRdb has only the in-frame clones, and not every one. The table includes 2 million to 2.5 million clones, around 93% detected once. Study conclusions and caveats: The study generally estimated greater richness for naive than memory subsets.

The donor cohort consisted entirely of Caucasian adults residing in Nashville, Tennessee. Investigators divided CD4+ cells into CD45RA+ naive and CD45RA-negative memory subsets. Worth noting for this clone: The target antigen is unknown.

The sample comprised naive CD4+ T cells from PBMCs. Subset: CD45RA+ positively selected. The TCR comes from a man in his late teens or twenties in good health. Some clones in this sample may be carry-over from other donors' samples. The V and J genes are TRBV5-5 and TRBJ2-7; D uncertain. CDR3 protein: CASGKQMIPYEQYF. CDR3 coding DNA: TGTGCCAGCGGCAAACAGATGATCCCCTACGAGCAGTACTTC.